The rows below give T cell receptor beta chains drawn from one sample of a study of cytomegalovirus exposure and HLA in healthy donors. TCRdb keeps only in-frame clones here, not all; method: immunoSEQ multiplex PCR. The data show some 99,000 clones, with 69% seen just once and 5% to 7% held by the top ten. Sequenced sample: PBMCs. These receptors all come from a woman in her 70s in good health and CMV-seropositive. CDR3s include the opening cysteine and the closing phenylalanine or tryptophan. Fields, in order: CDR3 protein, CDR3 DNA, J gene, D gene, V gene, clone size. A D gene is named only where the DNA matches it firmly. Not every row has a clone size; where given, it reads once, few, many or a size class.

cdr3_aa: CSVRTQSSEKLFF; cdr3_nt: TGCAGCGTGAGGACACAGTCCAGTGAAAAACTGTTTTTT; j_call: TRBJ1-4; d_call: .; v_call: TRBV29-1; clone_size: .
cdr3_aa: CASSLKEGALDTGELFF; cdr3_nt: TGTGCCAGCAGCTTAAAAGAGGGGGCCTTGGACACCGGGGAGCTGTTTTTT; j_call: TRBJ2-2; d_call: TRBD1; v_call: TRBV7-3; clone_size: .
cdr3_aa: CAISQTGTEQYF; cdr3_nt: TGTGCCATCAGTCAGACAGGGACCGAGCAGTACTTC; j_call: TRBJ2-7; d_call: TRBD1; v_call: TRBV10-3; clone_size: .
cdr3_aa: CASSRHGGGVNTGELFF; cdr3_nt: TGTGCCAGTTCCCGACACGGGGGAGGGGTGAACACCGGGGAGCTGTTTTTT; j_call: TRBJ2-2; d_call: TRBD2; v_call: TRBV19; clone_size: few
cdr3_aa: CASSREQGRSYEQYF; cdr3_nt: TGTGCCAGCAGTCGCGAGCAGGGGCGTTCCTACGAGCAGTACTTC; j_call: TRBJ2-7; d_call: .; v_call: TRBV6-6; clone_size: few
cdr3_aa: CASSRDRQSYNEQFF; cdr3_nt: TGTGCCAGTAGCAGGGACAGGCAAAGCTACAATGAGCAGTTCTTC; j_call: TRBJ2-1; d_call: TRBD1; v_call: TRBV19; clone_size: once
cdr3_aa: CASSPGLAGENEQFF; cdr3_nt: TGCGCCAGCAGCCCAGGACTAGCGGGTGAGAATGAGCAGTTCTTC; j_call: TRBJ2-1; d_call: TRBD2; v_call: TRBV4-1; clone_size: few
cdr3_aa: CASSYDRVNQPQHF; cdr3_nt: TGTGCCAGCAGTTACGACAGGGTCAATCAGCCCCAGCATTTT; j_call: TRBJ1-5; d_call: TRBD1; v_call: TRBV6-5; clone_size: once
cdr3_aa: CASSFIPGTGNTEAFF; cdr3_nt: TGTGCCAGCAGCTTTATCCCCGGAACAGGGAACACTGAAGCTTTCTTT; j_call: TRBJ1-1; d_call: .; v_call: TRBV7-2; clone_size: .
cdr3_aa: CASSVVFRTGDTEAFF; cdr3_nt: TGTGCCAGCAGCGTAGTGTTTAGGACAGGGGACACTGAAGCTTTCTTT; j_call: TRBJ1-1; d_call: TRBD1; v_call: TRBV9; clone_size: .
cdr3_aa: CAISEAPAGGHQETQYF; cdr3_nt: TGTGCCATCAGTGAGGCGCCGGCGGGGGGGCATCAAGAGACCCAGTACTTC; j_call: TRBJ2-5; d_call: TRBD2; v_call: TRBV10-3; clone_size: .
cdr3_aa: CAWSVRNTIYF; cdr3_nt: TGTGCCTGGAGTGTTAGAAACACCATATATTTT; j_call: TRBJ1-3; d_call: .; v_call: TRBV30; clone_size: .
cdr3_aa: CASSTDRLGYNEQFF; cdr3_nt: TGTGCCAGCAGTACGGACAGGTTGGGCTACAATGAGCAGTTCTTC; j_call: TRBJ2-1; d_call: TRBD1; v_call: TRBV27; clone_size: .
cdr3_aa: CASSLVIGQSSYEQYF; cdr3_nt: TGCGCCAGCAGCTTGGTCATTGGACAGAGCTCCTACGAGCAGTACTTC; j_call: TRBJ2-7; d_call: .; v_call: TRBV5-1; clone_size: .
cdr3_aa: CASSQSPLVGAQETQYF; cdr3_nt: TGTGCCAGCAGCCAATCCCCCTTGGTGGGGGCCCAAGAGACCCAGTACTTC; j_call: TRBJ2-5; d_call: .; v_call: TRBV4-2; clone_size: .
cdr3_aa: CASTGDRADNQPQHF; cdr3_nt: TGTGCCAGCACCGGGGACAGGGCTGACAATCAGCCCCAGCATTTT; j_call: TRBJ1-5; d_call: TRBD1; v_call: TRBV6-1; clone_size: .
cdr3_aa: CASSRVVTTNEKLFF; cdr3_nt: TGCGCCAGCAGCCGAGTAGTTACAACTAATGAAAAACTGTTTTTT; j_call: TRBJ1-4; d_call: .; v_call: TRBV4-1; clone_size: .